Sequencing of this T cell receptor beta chain was carried out in a study of cytomegalovirus exposure and HLA in healthy donors. Study-wide background: T cells numbering about 179 million yielded more than 100 million unique TCR beta sequences in an earlier analysis.

The donors, nominally healthy at sampling, likely had unrecorded immune exposures. The table lists this clone with a few counts. The study ran its PCR with 60 Vbeta and 13 Jbeta primers. Sequenced by immunoSEQ multiplex PCR; TCRdb stores in-frame clones only, minus some. The sample lists 170,000 or so clones, around 82% seen once, with roughly 13% in the top ten. The receptor's source is a woman in her 50s in good health and CMV-seropositive. Sequencing used PBMCs.

This chain's CDR3 is CASSYWTGDGYTF. Written as DNA, the CDR3 is TGTGCCAGCAGTTACTGGACAGGGGATGGCTACACCTTC. The chain is built from TRBV6-5 and TRBJ1-2; 9 nucleotides align to TRBD1. CDR3 length equals 13 residues. The germline CDR1 and CDR2 sequences are MNHEY and SVGAGI. The ends lost 1 base at V and 6 bases at J; junction bases unmatched: 0.